This T cell receptor beta chain originates from a study of a mutant IDH1 vaccine in newly diagnosed glioma. Study details: Patients in the study were vaccinated eight times, receiving shots in weeks 1, 3, 5, 7, 11, 15, 19 and 23. Patients previously underwent radiotherapy, temozolomide, or both, and most underwent both. Study-wide results and caveats: Immune responses arising from the vaccine appeared in about 93% of patients.

TCRdb keeps only in-frame clones here, not all; method: immunoSEQ multiplex PCR. Among tens of thousands of clones, over 75% were seen once, and the ten largest hold 10% to 15%. The germline gives CDR1 MNHEY, CDR2 SVGAGI. The CDR3 extends over 14 amino acids. V lost 4 bases and J lost 6; bases outside the gene matches: 2. On this clone: Its target is not known.

The time point here: week 23, last vaccination. The investigators gave 300 ug of mutant IDH1 20-mer peptide in each vaccine dose, together with topical imiquimod. The material sequenced was PBMCs, taken from a glioma patient whose treatment included an IDH1 peptide vaccine. This receptor was obtained from a man between 18 and 35 years old with glioma. V is TRBV6-5 and J is TRBJ2-1; 11 bases line up with TRBD2. CDR3: CASSFSGGANEQFF. The CDR3, as DNA: TGTGCCAGCAGTTTTAGCGGGGGGGCCAATGAGCAGTTCTTC.